This entry lists 30 T cell receptor beta chains sequenced from one sample in a study of OX40 agonist ivuxolimab in advanced cancers. The library was prepared using the immunoSEQ multiplex PCR assay. TCRdb stores this immuneACCESS table with in-frame sequences only. Part of the clones is absent; in the studies checked, under half of the shortfall reflects unresolved V genes, and no reason is known for the rest. The sample includes over 35,000 clones, with roughly 90% observed a single time. Under 0.7% of the sample rests with the top ten. The sample in question was CD4+ or CD8+ T cells sorted from blood, obtained in a trial of the OX40 agonist ivuxolimab. The source of these receptors is an adult with an advanced solid tumor such as melanoma, head and neck, liver or kidney cancer.

The chain joins TRBV5-1 to TRBJ1-1; tentatively, D is TRBD1 (5 bases). The V gene lost 5 bases and the J gene lost 11 bases, with 19 bases spanning the gap. From germline, CDR1 is SGHRS and CDR2 YFSETQ. The CDR3 length is 13 residues. The CDR3 loop is CASSFPGTGSAFF. DNA of the CDR3: TGCGCCAGCAGTTTCCCGGGGACGGGAAGTGCTTTCTTT.

This rearrangement joins TRBV5-4 to TRBJ1-2; D ambiguous. Germline values: CDR1 SGHNT, CDR2 YYREEE (reference sequence). CDR3 size: 15 residues. V was pared by 0 bases and J by 4 bases, with 13 bases between. This CDR3 reads CASSLDGPGGYGYTF. The CDR3 DNA reads as TGTGCCAGCAGCTTGGATGGGCCAGGAGGCTATGGCTACACCTTC.

The chain recombines TRBV7-2 with TRBJ2-6; D is uncertain. The CDR3 is 15 amino acids. Trimming took 5 bases from V and 2 from J, leaving 10 bases between them. CDR1 and CDR2 (germline): SGHTA, FQGNSA. CDR3 in amino acids: CASSPFSPGANVLTF. The CDR3 nucleotides are TGTGCCAGCAGCCCCTTTAGTCCTGGGGCCAACGTCCTGACTTTC.

The chain carries TRBV6-6 and TRBJ2-7; the D gene is possibly TRBD2 (6 bases). Trimming stripped 2 bases from V and 5 bases from J, with 13 bases between. CDR3 size: 14 residues. Germline values: CDR1 MNHNY, CDR2 SVGAGI (reference sequence). The CDR3 DNA is TGTGCCAGCAGTTACGGGAGGAGCAATGACGAGCAGTACTTC. Its protein is CASSYGRSNDEQYF.

The chain combines TRBV14 with TRBJ1-2; perhaps TRBD1 as D (6 bases). There are 15 residues in the CDR3. Trimming stripped 1 base from V and 4 bases from J, with 13 bases between. Germline V lookup: CDR1 SGHDN, CDR2 FVKESK. CDR3 bases: TGTGCCAGCAGCCAAGTGGGGGGCTCCGGCTATGGCTACACCTTC. This sequence encodes CASSQVGGSGYGYTF.

The chain combines TRBV6-5 with TRBJ1-1, with D hard to call. V lost 2 bases to trimming and J lost 1 base, with 14 bases between them. CDR1 is MNHEY and CDR2 is SVGAGI in the germline V gene. There are 16 residues in the CDR3. The CDR3 loop reads CASSYLPGNTNTEAFF. Written as DNA, the CDR3 is TGTGCCAGCAGTTACCTGCCCGGGAATACGAACACTGAAGCTTTCTTT.

The genes are TRBV28 and TRBJ2-2, with no clear D. V was clipped by 4 bases and J by 3 bases, with 3 bases between them. This CDR3 spans 12 amino acids. Germline CDR1 is MDHEN and CDR2 is SYDVKM. The CDR3 protein is CASSSYTGELFF. As DNA, the CDR3 is TGTGCCAGCAGTTCGTACACCGGGGAGCTGTTTTTT.

The genes are TRBV7-9 and TRBJ2-7; TRBD1 matches 7 bases. CDR1 is SEHNR, CDR2 FQNEAQ, per germline (reference sequence). The CDR3 has 12 amino acids. V was clipped by 5 bases and J by 4 bases; unmatched bases: 2. The CDR3 is CASSRTGYEQYF. The DNA of the CDR3 is TGTGCCAGCAGCCGGACAGGTTACGAGCAGTACTTC.

This clone appeared once. V and J are TRBV5-4 and TRBJ1-6, with 8 bases aligning to TRBD1. The CDR3 is made up of 15 amino acids. Per the germline V gene, CDR1 is SGHNT and CDR2 is YYREEE (reference sequence). Losses at the gene ends were 4 bases for V and 5 bases for J; bases not matched to a gene: 5. For the CDR3, the DNA is TGTGCCAGCAGCCGTCAGGGGGCAGATAATTCACCCCTCCACTTT. It specifies CASSRQGADNSPLHF.

This clone was recorded once. This sequence joins TRBV28 and TRBJ1-4; possible D gene TRBD1, 6 bases. The V end was cut by 5 bases, the J end by 11 bases, with 15 bases between. The CDR3 is 13 amino acids. Germline V gene data show CDR1 as MDHEN and CDR2 as SYDVKM. CDR3: CASSLLQGGKLFF. Written as DNA, the CDR3 is TGTGCCAGCAGTCTCTTACAGGGCGGGAAACTGTTTTTT.

CDR3 sequence (DNA): TGTGCCAGCAGCCAAGATCGGTATGGAGGGCGCTCAGATACGCAGTATTTT. Translated, it gives CASSQDRYGGRSDTQYF. The genes are TRBV14 and TRBJ2-3, with D possibly being TRBD2 (6 bases). Germline V gives CDR1 SGHDN, CDR2 FVKESK. This CDR3 is built from 17 residues. V lost 0 bases to trimming and J lost 4 bases, with 17 bases between them.

The J gene is TRBJ2-7, the V gene TRBV10-2, with D tentatively TRBD2 (5 bases). The CDR3 sequence is 14 residues long. Germline V gene sequence: CDR1 WSHSY, CDR2 SAAADI. The V gene lost 11 bases and the J gene lost 2 bases, with 19 bases spanning the gap. In nucleotides, the CDR3 is TGCGCCGGATACTTCGGGAAGTCCCCCTACGAGCAGTACTTC. This codes for CAGYFGKSPYEQYF.

V usage is TRBV6-6 and J usage is TRBJ1-4; no clear D. V was pared by 2 bases and J by 3 bases, with 7 bases between. CDR3 size: 14 residues. Germline values: CDR1 MNHNY, CDR2 SVGAGI (reference sequence). Here the CDR3 DNA reads TGTGCCAGCAGTTACCGGTCCGCTAATGAAAAACTGTTTTTT. Translated, it gives CASSYRSANEKLFF.

In DNA form, the CDR3 reads TGTGCTAGTGGTTTGGTTTTGTTAGGGGGGGCGGGGCAGCCCCAGCATTTT. Protein product: CASGLVLLGGAGQPQHF. V usage is TRBV12-5 and J usage is TRBJ1-5, with D possibly being TRBD1 (6 bases). Trimming took off 0 bases at V and 7 bases at J, with 19 bases between the two ends. The germline gives CDR1 LGHNT, CDR2 FRNRAP. The CDR3 contains 17 residues.

This clone was seen just once. V gene TRBV6-5 combines with J gene TRBJ2-4; D call uncertain. Germline assignment: CDR1 MNHEY and CDR2 SVGAGI. Trimming took 6 bases from V and 5 from J, leaving 17 bases between them. CDR3 size: 15 residues. The DNA for the CDR3 is TGTGCCAGCAGACAAGCGCCCTATAGAGAAAACATTCAGTACTTC. Translation: CASRQAPYRENIQYF.

V usage is TRBV9 and J usage is TRBJ1-2; the D is unclear. Germline V gives CDR1 SGDLS, CDR2 YYNGEE. Trimming left V 1 base short and J 8 bases short, with 15 bases between. The CDR3 length is 14 residues. The CDR3 DNA follows: TGTGCCAGCAGCGTACTAATAGGCCTCGGAGGCTACACCTTC. Its protein product is CASSVLIGLGGYTF.

V is TRBV28 and J is TRBJ2-1; D not certain. V lost 3 bases and J lost 1, with 13 bases in between. CDR1 is MDHEN and CDR2 is SYDVKM in the germline V gene. The CDR3 totals 16 residues. This CDR3 is CASSLATTSSYNEQFF. CDR3 in DNA: TGTGCCAGCAGTTTGGCCACAACCTCATCCTACAATGAGCAGTTCTTC.

The rearrangement uses TRBV10-3 and TRBJ2-1, with 7 bases identical to TRBD2. Germline-derived CDR1 and CDR2 are ENHRY and SYGVKD. After removal of 0 bases from V and 1 base from J, the junction contained 3 bases not matched to a gene. CDR3 length equals 16 residues. CDR3 in amino acids: CAISESRGVSYNEQFF. CDR3 sequence (DNA): TGTGCCATCAGTGAGTCCCGGGGGGTTTCCTACAATGAGCAGTTCTTC.

The V gene is TRBV7-9, the J gene TRBJ1-1; TRBD1 aligns across 8 bases. CDR3 length equals 15 residues. J gave up 6 bases and V 4 bases, and 10 bases lay outside the gene matches. Germline V gene data show CDR1 as SEHNR and CDR2 as FQNEAQ (reference sequence). CDR3 nucleotide sequence: TGTGCCAGCAGCTCCCCCCTTCAGGGGGCAGCTGAAGCTTTCTTT. Protein: CASSSPLQGAAEAFF.

The chain joins TRBV5-4 to TRBJ2-7; tentatively, D is TRBD1 or TRBD2 (6 bases each). Germline values: CDR1 SGHNT, CDR2 YYREEE (reference sequence). Trimming left V 4 bases short and J 2 bases short, with 13 bases between. This CDR3 is built from 14 residues. The CDR3: CASSGGRITYEQYF. The CDR3 region has the DNA TGTGCCAGCAGCGGGGGGCGGATCACCTACGAGCAGTACTTC.

The J gene is TRBJ2-5, the V gene TRBV18, with D uncertain. From germline, CDR1 is KGHSH and CDR2 LQKENI. The CDR3 totals 12 residues. V lost 0 bases to trimming and J lost 5 bases, with 4 bases between them. Here the CDR3 reads CASSPPWETQYF. The CDR3 DNA sequence: TGTGCCAGCTCACCACCGTGGGAGACCCAGTACTTC.

The J gene is TRBJ2-1, the V gene TRBV15; 10 nucleotides agree with TRBD2. The germline CDR1 and CDR2 sequences are LNHNV and YYDKDF (reference sequence). J was trimmed by 10 bases and V by 0 bases; bases with no gene match: 9. The CDR3 totals 16 residues. The CDR3 nucleotides read TGTGCCACCAGCAGAGATGAAGTGGGGACTAGCGCCGAGCAGTTCTTC. It codes for CATSRDEVGTSAEQFF.

The chain is built from TRBV2 and TRBJ1-6, with TRBD1 matching over 7 bases. The length of the CDR3 is 13 residues. Germline CDR1 is SNHLY and CDR2 is FYNNEI. Trimming removed 6 bases from V and 7 bases from J; junction bases left unmatched: 3. The DNA for the CDR3 is TGTGCCAGCAGCCGGGACAGCAATTCACCCCTCCACTTT. Translated, it gives CASSRDSNSPLHF. Filled out from reference TRBV2 and TRBJ1-6, the complete variable domain reads EPEVTQTPSHQVTQMGQEVILRCVPISNHLYFYWYRQILGQKVEFLVSFYNNEISEKSEIFDDQFSVERPDGSNFTLKIRSTKLEDSAMYFCASSRDSNSPLHFGNGTRLTVT.

This clone was seen a handful of times. This rearrangement joins TRBV11-2 to TRBJ2-5; perhaps TRBD2 as D (5 bases). The CDR3 covers 15 residues. Germline V gene data show CDR1 as SGHAT and CDR2 as FQNNGV. V lost 6 bases and J 5 bases, leaving 19 bases between the germline ends. The CDR3 is CASSLNSLPGETQYF. The DNA for the CDR3 is TGTGCCAGCAGTCTCAACAGCCTCCCGGGGGAGACCCAGTACTTC.

This clone occurred a few times. The genes are TRBV18 and TRBJ2-6; 8 nucleotides align to TRBD1. With V trimmed by 4 bases and J by 4 bases, 6 bases remained unmatched. From germline, CDR1 is KGHSH and CDR2 LQKENI. The CDR3 covers 16 residues. This CDR3 reads CASSRQGATGANVLTF. CDR3 DNA: TGTGCCAGCTCACGCCAGGGGGCGACAGGGGCCAACGTCCTGACTTTC.

V is TRBV9 and J is TRBJ2-1, with a possible D match to TRBD1 (5 bases). The CDR3 consists of 11 residues. CDR1 and CDR2 (germline): SGDLS, YYNGEE. V gave up 0 bases and J gave up 10 bases, with 5 bases separating them. Here the CDR3 DNA reads TGTGCCAGCAGCGTAGGGACAGAGCAGTTCTTC. Translated, it gives CASSVGTEQFF. The variable domain in full, with the rest retrieved from reference TRBV9 and TRBJ2-1, is DSGVTQTPKHLITATGQRVTLRCSPRSGDLSVYWYQQSLDQGLQFLIQYYNGEERAKGNILERFSAQQFPDLHSELNLSSLELGDSALYFCASSVGTEQFFGPGTRLTVL.

The gene calls are TRBV28 and TRBJ2-1; D uncertain. Germline V gene lookup returns CDR1 MDHEN and CDR2 SYDVKM. CDR3 length equals 12 residues. Trimming pared 8 bases from V and 6 bases from J, leaving 11 bases between. The CDR3 region is CASCSLGNEQFF. The CDR3 DNA follows: TGTGCCAGCTGCTCCCTCGGCAATGAGCAGTTCTTC.

This chain connects TRBV9 to TRBJ1-3; no definite D call. The V end was cut by 4 bases, the J end by 7 bases, with 18 bases between. Germline V gene data show CDR1 as SGDLS and CDR2 as YYNGEE. This CDR3 contains 15 residues. The CDR3 reads CASSSWTGSKNTIYF. CDR3 sequence (DNA): TGTGCCAGCAGCTCCTGGACTGGGAGTAAGAACACCATATATTTT.

This clone was observed a few times. The rearrangement joins TRBV2 to TRBJ1-5; 8 nucleotides line up with TRBD1. V was clipped by 9 bases and J by 5 bases; unmatched bases: 9. CDR1 is SNHLY and CDR2 is FYNNEI in the germline V gene. CDR3 size: 14 residues. CDR3 in DNA: TGTGCCAGGACCGGGACAGGCCTTGATCAGCCCCAGCATTTT. Its protein product is CARTGTGLDQPQHF.

The J gene is TRBJ1-2, the V gene TRBV19; 8 bases fit TRBD1. This CDR3 is built from 12 residues. The V gene's germline CDR1 is LNHDA and CDR2 SQIVND (reference sequence). With V trimmed by 7 bases and J by 5 bases, 3 bases remained unmatched. The CDR3 sequence: CASNQGAYGYTF. The CDR3 DNA sequence: TGTGCCAGTAATCAGGGGGCGTATGGCTACACCTTC.